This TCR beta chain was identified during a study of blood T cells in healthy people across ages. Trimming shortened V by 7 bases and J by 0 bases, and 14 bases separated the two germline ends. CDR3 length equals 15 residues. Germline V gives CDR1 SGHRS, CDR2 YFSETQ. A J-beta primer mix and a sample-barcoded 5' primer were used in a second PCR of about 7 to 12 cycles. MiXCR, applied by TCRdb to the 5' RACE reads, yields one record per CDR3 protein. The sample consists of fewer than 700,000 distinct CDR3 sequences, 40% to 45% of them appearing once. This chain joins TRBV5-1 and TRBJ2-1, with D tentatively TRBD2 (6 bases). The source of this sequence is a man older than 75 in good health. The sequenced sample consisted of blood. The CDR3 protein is CASVKAGSSYNEQFF. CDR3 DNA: TGCGCCAGCGTAAAAGCGGGCAGCTCCTACAATGAGCAGTTCTTC.